Listed here is a single T cell receptor (beta chain). Its antigen is not identified. The CDR3 runs 16 residues. V lost 4 bases and J lost 6, with 19 bases in between. From germline, CDR1 is LNHDA and CDR2 SQIVND (reference sequence). This specimen comes from a study of cytomegalovirus exposure and HLA in healthy donors. Study conclusions and caveats: There were some V segments, including TRBV6-2 and TRBV6-3, excluded as indistinguishable. Using the classifier, cytomegalovirus status was reportedly diagnosed with high specificity and sensitivity. Analysis was carried out at a later point, and it linked a missense DCLRE1C variant to TCR beta V- and J-gene trimming. In a later analysis, common viral pathogens appeared linked to several of the most significant clusters.

Both 60 Vbeta primers and 13 Jbeta primers went into the PCR. Produced via immunoSEQ multiplex PCR; TCRdb's table is partial and in-frame only. This table has about 110,000 clones, over 65% appearing once. Source material: PBMCs. This TCR came from a man aged 25-45 years in good health and CMV-seropositive. The V and J genes are TRBV19 and TRBJ1-5; a possible D gene is TRBD1 (5 bases). The CDR3: CASSSWGPSASQPQHF. CDR3 sequence (DNA): TGTGCCAGTAGTAGTTGGGGCCCCAGTGCCAGTCAGCCCCAGCATTTT.